This is a list of T cell receptor beta chains from one sample in a study of vaccination and CD4 T cells after COVID-19. TCRdb re-analysed the PCR reads in MiXCR, keeping a single row per CDR3 protein. Of under 15,000 distinct CDR3 sequences in the sample, roughly 47% were seen once. For these TCRs, the target antigens are not known. Sample: CD4+ T cells from blood, cultured in vitro. These receptors were obtained from a human donor who had recovered from COVID-19. Both conserved end residues are part of each CDR3. D genes are given only for firm matches. Clone size is given for some rows only: seen once, a few or many times, or a class if the clone is expanded.

TRBV20-1	.	.	TRBJ2-2	CSASQGTGELFF	TGCAGTGCTTCCCAAGGGACCGGGGAGCTGTTTTTT
TRBV20-1	TRBD2	.	TRBJ2-1	CSARDPLAGGFSTYNEQFF	TGCAGTGCTAGAGATCCCCTAGCGGGGGGCTTCTCCACCTACAATGAGCAGTTCTTC
TRBV20-1	.	.	TRBJ1-5	CSASGTGNLRNQPQHF	TGCAGTGCTAGTGGTACAGGGAATCTACGAAATCAGCCCCAGCATTTT
TRBV7-2	TRBD1	once	TRBJ1-1	CASSADRDAEAFF	TGTGCCAGCAGCGCCGACAGGGACGCTGAAGCTTTCTTT
TRBV6-1	.	few	TRBJ1-1	CASSASGTANTEAFF	TGTGCCAGCAGTGCATCCGGGACGGCGAACACTGAAGCTTTCTTT
TRBV2	TRBD1	.	TRBJ2-2	CASSDPGQGPGELFF	TGTGCCAGCAGTGACCCGGGACAGGGCCCCGGGGAGCTGTTTTTT
TRBV7-9	.	.	TRBJ2-5	CASSLVVEETQYF	TGTGCCAGCAGCTTAGTTGTAGAAGAGACCCAGTACTTC
TRBV11-2	.	.	TRBJ2-5	CASSLDRQVETQYF	TGTGCCAGCAGCTTAGATAGACAGGTGGAGACCCAGTACTTC
TRBV19	TRBD1	.	TRBJ1-1	CASSSQGGTEAFF	TGTGCCAGTAGTAGCCAGGGGGGCACTGAAGCTTTCTTT
TRBV6-1	TRBD1	few	TRBJ1-2	CASSEQGDHYGYTF	TGTGCCAGCAGTGAACAGGGGGATCACTATGGCTACACCTTC
TRBV30	.	.	TRBJ2-7	CAWSSGSAAQYF	TGTGCCTGGAGTTCAGGGAGCGCGGCGCAGTACTTC
TRBV20-1	.	.	TRBJ2-5	CSATLSQGLVETQYF	TGCAGTGCCACCCTTTCGCAGGGGTTGGTGGAGACCCAGTACTTC
TRBV6-1	.	.	TRBJ2-3	CASPKRLRSTDTQYF	TGTGCCAGCCCTAAGAGACTTAGAAGCACAGATACGCAGTATTTT
TRBV5-4	.	.	TRBJ2-1	CASSKQSSYNEQFF	TGTGCCAGCAGCAAACAGAGCTCCTACAATGAGCAGTTCTTC
TRBV19	.	.	TRBJ1-1	CASNNRDTEAFF	TGTGCCAGTAATAATAGGGACACTGAAGCTTTCTTT
TRBV6-1	.	few	TRBJ1-2	CASSEYGVGNYGYTF	TGTGCCAGCAGTGAATATGGGGTAGGGAACTATGGCTACACCTTC
TRBV9	.	.	TRBJ2-7	CASSTSPTLEQYF	TGTGCCAGCAGTACCAGTCCTACACTCGAGCAGTACTTC
TRBV4-2	TRBD2	.	TRBJ2-3	CASSQESGGLDTQYF	TGTGCCAGCAGCCAAGAGTCGGGGGGGTTAGATACGCAGTATTTT
TRBV12-3/TRBV12-4	.	.	TRBJ1-1	CASRKRGLSTEAFF	TGTGCCAGCAGAAAAAGGGGTTTGAGCACTGAAGCTTTCTTT
TRBV6-1	TRBD1	.	TRBJ1-1	CAISDPGQGPTEAFF	TGTGCCATCAGTGACCCGGGACAGGGGCCCACTGAAGCTTTCTTT
TRBV25-1	TRBD1	.	TRBJ1-2	CASSKDRIYGYTF	TGTGCCAGCAGTAAGGACAGGATCTATGGCTACACCTTC
TRBV12-5	.	.	TRBJ1-1	CASGPFNTEAFF	TGTGCTAGTGGTCCCTTTAACACTGAAGCTTTCTTT
TRBV7-2	.	once	TRBJ1-1	CASRSGPEGTEAFF	TGTGCCAGCAGATCGGGGCCAGAGGGGACTGAAGCTTTCTTT
TRBV6-1	TRBD1	.	TRBJ2-3	CASSRHRGALTDTQYF	TGTGCCAGCAGTAGACACAGGGGGGCCCTCACAGATACGCAGTATTTT
TRBV7-2	.	.	TRBJ2-7	CASSWRQATYEQYF	TGTGCCAGCAGTTGGCGACAGGCAACCTACGAGCAGTACTTC
TRBV2	.	.	TRBJ1-1	CASVTSMNTEASF	TGTGCCAGCGTAACATCCATGAACACTGAAGCTTCCTTT